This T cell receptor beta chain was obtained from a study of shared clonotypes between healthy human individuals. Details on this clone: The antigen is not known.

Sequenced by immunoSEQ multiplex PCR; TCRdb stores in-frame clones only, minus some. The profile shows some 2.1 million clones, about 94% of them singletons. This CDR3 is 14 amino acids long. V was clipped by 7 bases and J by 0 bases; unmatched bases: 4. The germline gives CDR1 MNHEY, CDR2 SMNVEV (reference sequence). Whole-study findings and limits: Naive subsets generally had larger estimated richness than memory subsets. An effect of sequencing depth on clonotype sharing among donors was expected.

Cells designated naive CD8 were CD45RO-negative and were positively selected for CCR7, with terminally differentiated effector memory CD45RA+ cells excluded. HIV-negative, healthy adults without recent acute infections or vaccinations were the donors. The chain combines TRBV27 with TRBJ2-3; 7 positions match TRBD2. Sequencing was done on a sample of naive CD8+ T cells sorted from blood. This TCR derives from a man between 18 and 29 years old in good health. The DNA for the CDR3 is TGTGCCAGCACCCCCGGGGGGAGCACAGATACGCAGTATTTT. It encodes CASTPGGSTDTQYF.